This TCR beta chain is drawn from a study of blood T cells in healthy people across ages. Sample-barcoded 5' priming and a J-beta primer mix drove a second PCR of 7 to 11 cycles. In TCRdb, the 5' RACE reads were re-called with MiXCR into one record per CDR3 protein. The table shows around 620,000 distinct CDR3 sequences, with 27% occurring only once. The TCR originated in a woman between 65 and 79 years old in good health. Input material: blood.

CDR3 sequence reads: CASSDARGRQYF. DNA for the CDR3: TGTGCCAGCAGCGACGCCCGGGGCAGACAGTATTTT. V and J are TRBV9 and TRBJ2-3; D is perhaps TRBD1 or TRBD2 (5 bases each). V was shortened by 3 bases and J by 12 bases, with 14 bases between the two germline ends. This CDR3 has 12 residues. Germline assignment: CDR1 SGDLS and CDR2 YYNGEE.